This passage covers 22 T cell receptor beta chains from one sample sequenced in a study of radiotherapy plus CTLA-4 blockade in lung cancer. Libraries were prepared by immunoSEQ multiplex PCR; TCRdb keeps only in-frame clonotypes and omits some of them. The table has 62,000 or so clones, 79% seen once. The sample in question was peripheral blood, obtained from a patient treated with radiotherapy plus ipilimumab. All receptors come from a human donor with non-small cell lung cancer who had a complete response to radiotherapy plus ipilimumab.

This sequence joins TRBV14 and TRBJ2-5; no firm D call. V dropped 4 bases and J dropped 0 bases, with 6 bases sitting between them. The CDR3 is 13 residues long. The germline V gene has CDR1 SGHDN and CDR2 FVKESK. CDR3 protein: CASSRHYQETQYF. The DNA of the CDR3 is TGTGCCAGCAGCCGCCATTACCAAGAGACCCAGTACTTC. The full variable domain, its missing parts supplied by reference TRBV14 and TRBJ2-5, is EAGVTQFPSHSVIEKGQTVTLRCDPISGHDNLYWYRRVMGKEIKFLLHFVKESKQDESGMPNNRFLAERTGGTYSTLKVQPAELEDSGVYFCASSRHYQETQYFGPGTRLLVL.

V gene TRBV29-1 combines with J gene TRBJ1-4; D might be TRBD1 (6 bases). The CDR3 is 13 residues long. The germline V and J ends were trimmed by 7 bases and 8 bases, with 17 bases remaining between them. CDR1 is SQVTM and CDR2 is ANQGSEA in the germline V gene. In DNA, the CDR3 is TGCAGCGCGAAACAGGGCGTGGGGGAAAAACTGTTTTTT. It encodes CSAKQGVGEKLFF.

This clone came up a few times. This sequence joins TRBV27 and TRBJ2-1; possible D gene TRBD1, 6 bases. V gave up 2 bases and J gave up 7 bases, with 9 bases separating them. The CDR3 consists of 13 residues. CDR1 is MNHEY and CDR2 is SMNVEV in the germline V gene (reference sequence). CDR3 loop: CASSLQQGNEQFF. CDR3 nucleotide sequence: TGTGCCAGCAGTTTACAACAGGGAAATGAGCAGTTCTTC.

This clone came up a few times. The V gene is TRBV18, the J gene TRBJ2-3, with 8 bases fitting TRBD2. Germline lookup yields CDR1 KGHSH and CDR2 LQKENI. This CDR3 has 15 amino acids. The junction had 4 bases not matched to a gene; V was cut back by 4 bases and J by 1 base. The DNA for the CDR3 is TGTGCCAGCTCACGTAGCGGGGTTGGCACAGATACGCAGTATTTT. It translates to CASSRSGVGTDTQYF.

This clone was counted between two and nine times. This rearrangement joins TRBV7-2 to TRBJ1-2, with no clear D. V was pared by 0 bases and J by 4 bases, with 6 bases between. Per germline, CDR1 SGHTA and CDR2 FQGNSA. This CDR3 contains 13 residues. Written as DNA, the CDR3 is TGTGCCAGCAGCTTAGCGGAGCGCTATGGCTACACCTTC. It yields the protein CASSLAERYGYTF.

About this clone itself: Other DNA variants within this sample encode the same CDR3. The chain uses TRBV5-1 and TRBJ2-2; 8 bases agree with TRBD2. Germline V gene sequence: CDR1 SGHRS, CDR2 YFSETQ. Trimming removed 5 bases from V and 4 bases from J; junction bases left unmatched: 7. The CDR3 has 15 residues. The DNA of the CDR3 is TGCGCCAGCAGTCAAGGACTAGCTTCCACCGGGGAGCTGTTTTTT. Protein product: CASSQGLASTGELFF.

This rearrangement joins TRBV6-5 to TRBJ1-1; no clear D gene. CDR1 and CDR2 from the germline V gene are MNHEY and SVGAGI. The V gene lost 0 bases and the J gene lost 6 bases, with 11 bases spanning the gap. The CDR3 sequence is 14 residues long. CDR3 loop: CASSYSDLSPEAFF. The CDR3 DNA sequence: TGTGCCAGCAGTTACTCGGACCTGTCCCCTGAAGCTTTCTTT.

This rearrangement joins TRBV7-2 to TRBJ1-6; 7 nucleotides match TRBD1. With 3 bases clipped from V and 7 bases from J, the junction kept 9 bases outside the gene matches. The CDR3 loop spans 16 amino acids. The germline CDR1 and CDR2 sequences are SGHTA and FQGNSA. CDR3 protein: CASSFLPTGLNSPLHF. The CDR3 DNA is TGTGCCAGCAGCTTCCTTCCGACAGGGCTGAATTCACCCCTCCACTTT.

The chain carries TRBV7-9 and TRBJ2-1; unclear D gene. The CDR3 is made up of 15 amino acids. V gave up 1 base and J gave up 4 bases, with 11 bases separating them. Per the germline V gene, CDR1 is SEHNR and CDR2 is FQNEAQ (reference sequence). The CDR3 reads CASSLGLPLYNEQFF. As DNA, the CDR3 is TGTGCCAGCAGCTTAGGGCTACCTCTGTACAATGAGCAGTTCTTC.

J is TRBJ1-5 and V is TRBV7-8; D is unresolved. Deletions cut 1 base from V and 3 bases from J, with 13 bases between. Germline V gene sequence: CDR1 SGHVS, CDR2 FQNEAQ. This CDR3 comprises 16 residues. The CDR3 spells CASSLVSGLHNQPQHF. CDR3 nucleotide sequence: TGTGCCAGCAGCTTAGTATCAGGCCTACACAATCAGCCCCAGCATTTT.

The CDR3, as DNA: TGTGCCAGCAGGAGGGGGACAGGGAAGCTCGAGCAGTACTTC. It yields the protein CASRRGTGKLEQYF. V is TRBV2 and J is TRBJ2-7, with TRBD1 matching over 9 bases. Trimming at V came to 6 bases and at J to 6 bases, leaving 9 bases not matched to a gene. CDR3 length: 14 residues. Germline CDR1 is SNHLY and CDR2 is FYNNEI.

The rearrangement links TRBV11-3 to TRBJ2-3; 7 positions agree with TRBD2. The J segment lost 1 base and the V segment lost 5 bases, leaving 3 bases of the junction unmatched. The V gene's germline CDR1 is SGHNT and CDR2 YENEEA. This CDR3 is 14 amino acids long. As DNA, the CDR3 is TGTGCCAGCAGCAGAGGACTAGGCACAGATACGCAGTATTTT. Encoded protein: CASSRGLGTDTQYF.

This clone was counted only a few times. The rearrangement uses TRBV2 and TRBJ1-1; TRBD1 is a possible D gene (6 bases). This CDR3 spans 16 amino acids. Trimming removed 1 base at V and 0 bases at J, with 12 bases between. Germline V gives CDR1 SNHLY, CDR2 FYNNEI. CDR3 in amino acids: CASSEGSAGVNTEAFF. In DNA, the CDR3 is TGTGCCAGCAGTGAAGGTTCAGCAGGGGTGAACACTGAAGCTTTCTTT.

CDR3 coding DNA: TGTGCCAGCAGTTCCGGGACAGGGTTTTCACCCCTCCACTTT. It translates to CASSSGTGFSPLHF. This sequence joins TRBV6-6 and TRBJ1-6, with 9 bases aligning to TRBD1. V gave up 4 bases and J gave up 9 bases; unmatched junction bases: 4. There are 14 residues in the CDR3. Per germline, CDR1 MNHNY and CDR2 SVGAGI (reference sequence).

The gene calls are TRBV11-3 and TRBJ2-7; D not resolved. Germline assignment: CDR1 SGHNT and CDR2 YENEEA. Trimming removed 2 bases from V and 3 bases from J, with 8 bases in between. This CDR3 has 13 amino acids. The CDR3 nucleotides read TGTGCCAGCAGCTTATCGACGGGCTACGAGCAGTACGTC. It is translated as CASSLSTGYEQYV.

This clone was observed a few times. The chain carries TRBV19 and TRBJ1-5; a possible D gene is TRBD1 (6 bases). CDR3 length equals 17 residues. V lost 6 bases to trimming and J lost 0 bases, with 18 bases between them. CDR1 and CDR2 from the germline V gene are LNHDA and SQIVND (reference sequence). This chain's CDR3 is CASSPRGGGTSNQPQHF. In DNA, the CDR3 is TGTGCCAGTAGCCCTCGAGGGGGGGGCACTAGCAATCAGCCCCAGCATTTT.

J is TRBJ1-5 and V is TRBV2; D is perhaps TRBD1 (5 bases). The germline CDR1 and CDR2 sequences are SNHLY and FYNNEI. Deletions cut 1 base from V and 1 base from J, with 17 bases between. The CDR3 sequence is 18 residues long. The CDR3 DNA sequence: TGTGCCAGCAGTGAAGTTCGTGGTGGGAGGGGAAGCAATCAGCCCCAGCATTTT. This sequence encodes CASSEVRGGRGSNQPQHF. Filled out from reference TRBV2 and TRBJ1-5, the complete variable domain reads EPEVTQTPSHQVTQMGQEVILRCVPISNHLYFYWYRQILGQKVEFLVSFYNNEISEKSEIFDDQFSVERPDGSNFTLKIRSTKLEDSAMYFCASSEVRGGRGSNQPQHFGDGTRLSIL.

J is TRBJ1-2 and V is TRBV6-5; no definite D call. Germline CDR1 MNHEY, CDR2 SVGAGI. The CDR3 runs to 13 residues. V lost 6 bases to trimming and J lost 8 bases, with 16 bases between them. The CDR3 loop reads CASRRAAGTGYTF. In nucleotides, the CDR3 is TGTGCCAGCAGGAGGGCCGCGGGTACAGGCTACACCTTC.

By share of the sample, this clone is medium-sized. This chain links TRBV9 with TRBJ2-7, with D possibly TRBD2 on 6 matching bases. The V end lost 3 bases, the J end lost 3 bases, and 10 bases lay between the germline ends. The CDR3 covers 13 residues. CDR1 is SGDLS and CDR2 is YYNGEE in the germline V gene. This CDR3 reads CASSAGTGYEQYF. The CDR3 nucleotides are TGTGCCAGCAGCGCGGGGACTGGCTACGAGCAGTACTTC.

The CDR3 DNA reads TGTGCCAGCAGCCCGCAAGCCACATCGAATGGCTACACCTTC. This sequence encodes CASSPQATSNGYTF. The rearrangement links TRBV7-2 to TRBJ1-2; unclear D gene. Germline V gene lookup returns CDR1 SGHTA and CDR2 FQGNSA. V shed 5 bases and J shed 6 bases, with 16 bases lying between them. CDR3 length: 14 residues.

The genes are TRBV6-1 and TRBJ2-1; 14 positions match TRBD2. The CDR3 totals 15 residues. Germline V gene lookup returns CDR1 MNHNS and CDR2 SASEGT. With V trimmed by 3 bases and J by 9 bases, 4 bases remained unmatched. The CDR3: CASSDSGLAGVEQFF. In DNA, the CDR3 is TGTGCCAGCAGTGATTCGGGACTAGCGGGAGTTGAGCAGTTCTTC.

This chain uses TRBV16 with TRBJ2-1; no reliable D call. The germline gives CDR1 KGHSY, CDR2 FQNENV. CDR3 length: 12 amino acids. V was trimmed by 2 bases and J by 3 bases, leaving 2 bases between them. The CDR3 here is CASSQHYNEQFF. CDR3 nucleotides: TGTGCCAGCAGCCAACACTACAATGAGCAGTTCTTC.